The 11 T cell receptor beta chains in this list originate from one sample, sequenced in a study of control samples from healthy donors and cancer patients (dated by TCRdb to between 2020 and 2021). The library was obtained by the immunoSEQ multiplex PCR assay. What TCRdb holds here is the immuneACCESS table cut down to in-frame rearrangements. Part of the clones is not present; checked against another copy, under half of the missing clones reflect an unresolved V gene, and the others are unexplained. The sample contains about 120,000 clones, over 85% of them found a single time. 2% to 3% of the sample is held by the ten biggest clonotypes. The source material was blood. These TCRs come from a man younger than 45 in good health.

The chain links TRBV12-3 or TRBV12-4 to TRBJ1-1; D unresolved. Trimming took off 6 bases at V and 0 bases at J, with 8 bases between the two ends. The CDR3 is 13 residues long. The CDR3 sequence: CASSFKVNTEAFF. DNA for the CDR3: TGTGCCAGCAGCTTCAAGGTGAACACTGAAGCTTTCTTT.

The gene calls are TRBV3-1 (or the pseudogene TRBV3-2) and TRBJ1-4, with D perhaps matching TRBD1 (5 bases). In germline, CDR1 is LGHDT, CDR2 YNNKEL (reference sequence). Trimming took 0 bases from V and 10 from J, leaving 6 bases between them. CDR3 length equals 12 residues. CDR3 in DNA: TGTGCCAGCAGCCAAGAGAGGGGAAAACTGTTTTTT. Residues: CASSQERGKLFF.

The chain carries TRBV9 and TRBJ2-3; D may match TRBD1 or TRBD2 (6 bases each). With 0 bases removed from V and 4 bases from J, the gap between germline ends came to 15 bases. Germline-derived CDR1 and CDR2 are SGDLS and YYNGEE. The CDR3 runs to 16 residues. The CDR3 reads CASSVARTGRSDTQYF. The DNA of the CDR3 is TGTGCCAGCAGCGTAGCTAGAACAGGGAGGTCAGATACGCAGTATTTT.

The rearrangement links TRBV3-1 (or the pseudogene TRBV3-2) to TRBJ1-1, with D tentatively TRBD1 (5 bases). Germline V gene data show CDR1 as LGHDT and CDR2 as YNNKEL (reference sequence). The germline V and J ends were trimmed by 4 bases and 3 bases, with 15 bases remaining between them. There are 15 residues in the CDR3. In nucleotides, the CDR3 is TGTGCCAGCAGCCGGGTCACCGGGACCTACACTGAAGCTTTCTTT. It translates to CASSRVTGTYTEAFF.

The chain has TRBV27 and TRBJ1-6; no firm D call. Germline CDR1 reads MNHEY; CDR2 reads SMNVEV (reference sequence). Trimming took off 4 bases at V and 3 bases at J, with 1 base between the two ends. The CDR3 covers 12 residues. The CDR3 protein is CASSYYNSPLHF. In DNA form, the CDR3 reads TGTGCCAGCAGTTACTATAATTCACCCCTCCACTTT.

The rearrangement joins TRBV30 to TRBJ2-1, with 8 nucleotides matching TRBD2. The CDR3 contains 15 residues. Germline assignment: CDR1 GTSNPN and CDR2 SVGIG (reference sequence). Trimming cost V 3 bases and J 5 bases; bases outside gene matches: 9. CDR3 amino acids: CAWSPLTSGNNEQFF. The CDR3, as DNA: TGTGCCTGGAGCCCACTAACTAGCGGCAACAATGAGCAGTTCTTC.

The J gene is TRBJ1-1, the V gene TRBV3-1 (or the pseudogene TRBV3-2); D gene ambiguous. Trimming removed 2 bases from V and 3 bases from J, with 7 bases in between. The CDR3 consists of 13 residues. Germline V gene lookup returns CDR1 LGHDT and CDR2 YNNKEL (reference sequence). The CDR3 loop reads CASSQRGDTEAFF. For the CDR3, the DNA is TGTGCCAGCAGCCAACGTGGGGACACTGAAGCTTTCTTT.

The chain links TRBV13 to TRBJ1-3, with 9 bases matching TRBD1. V shed 3 bases and J 9 bases; nucleotides not matched to a gene: 12. From germline, CDR1 is PRHDT and CDR2 FYEKMQ (reference sequence). The CDR3 covers 16 residues. The CDR3: CASSFGMGTGWSTIYF. The CDR3 coding sequence is TGTGCCAGCAGCTTCGGCATGGGGACAGGGTGGAGCACCATATATTTT.

The chain recombines TRBV11-2 with TRBJ2-7; 12 positions agree with TRBD2. This CDR3 comprises 18 residues. The J segment lost 4 bases and the V segment lost 3 bases, leaving 13 bases of the junction unmatched. The germline V gene has CDR1 SGHAT and CDR2 FQNNGV. For the CDR3, the DNA is TGTGCCAGCAGCTTCCCTCCCCTAGCGGGGGGGGCGAGGTACGAGCAGTACTTC. Translating it yields CASSFPPLAGGARYEQYF.

The chain combines TRBV7-6 with TRBJ2-3, with 11 nucleotides matching TRBD2. Germline V gene sequence: CDR1 SGHVS, CDR2 FNYEAQ. The CDR3 has 17 residues. The V segment lost 1 base and the J segment 4 bases; nucleotides outside the gene matches: 7. CDR3 sequence (DNA): TGTGCCAGCAGCTTAGGGCCTAGCGGGGGGTCCGCAGATACGCAGTATTTT. Protein product: CASSLGPSGGSADTQYF.

This chain connects TRBV6-5 to TRBJ2-5; 7 bases match TRBD2. Trimming cost V 7 bases and J 3 bases; bases outside gene matches: 5. Germline loops: CDR1 MNHEY, CDR2 SVGAGI. CDR3 length: 13 residues. This CDR3 reads CASILTSEETQYF. The CDR3 DNA follows: TGTGCCAGCATTCTCACTAGCGAAGAGACCCAGTACTTC.